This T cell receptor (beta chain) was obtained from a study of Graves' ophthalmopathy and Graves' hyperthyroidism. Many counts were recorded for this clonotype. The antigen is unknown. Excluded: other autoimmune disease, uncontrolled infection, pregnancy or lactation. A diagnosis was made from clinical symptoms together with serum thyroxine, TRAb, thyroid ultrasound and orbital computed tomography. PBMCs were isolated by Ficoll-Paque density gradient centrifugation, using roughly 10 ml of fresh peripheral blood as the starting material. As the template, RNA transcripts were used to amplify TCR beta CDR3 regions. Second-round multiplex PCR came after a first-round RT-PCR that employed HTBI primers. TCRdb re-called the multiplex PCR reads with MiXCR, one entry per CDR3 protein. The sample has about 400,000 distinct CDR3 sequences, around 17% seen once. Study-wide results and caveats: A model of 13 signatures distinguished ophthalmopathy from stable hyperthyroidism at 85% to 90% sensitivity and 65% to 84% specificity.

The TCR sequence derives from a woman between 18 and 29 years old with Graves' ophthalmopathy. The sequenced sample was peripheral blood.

The DNA for the CDR3 is TGTGCCAGCAGACCCGTAGCGGGGAGGTCCTACGAGCAGTACTTC. As protein: CASRPVAGRSYEQYF. The V call is TRBV6-5, the J call TRBJ2-7, with 8 bases aligning to TRBD2. This CDR3 contains 15 residues. Trimming at V came to 6 bases and at J to 1 base, leaving 8 bases not matched to a gene. Germline assignment: CDR1 MNHEY and CDR2 SVGAGI.